A single TCR beta chain is shown here with its context. Its antigen is unidentified. Germline and junction disagree at one end, which may indicate a read error. The data originate from a study of cytomegalovirus exposure and HLA in healthy donors. In the study overall: Within the Caucasian-associated ancestry cluster were 81% of the 398 genotyped donors. General study findings and limits: In a later analysis, the majority of CMV-associated beta chains seemingly showed HLA restriction.

PCR used 60 Vbeta primers and 13 Jbeta primers. Sequenced by immunoSEQ multiplex PCR; TCRdb stores in-frame clones only, minus some. This table holds roughly 110,000 clones, around 76% found once. The CDR3 is 18 amino acids. Germline V gene sequence: CDR1 SGHRS, CDR2 YFSETQ. The donors, nominally healthy at sampling, likely had unrecorded immune exposures. Source material: PBMCs. The clonotype was recovered from a woman aged 45 to 65 in good health and CMV-seropositive. This rearrangement joins TRBV5-1 to TRBJ2-3; 13 bases align to TRBD2. The CDR3 sequence is CASSSGLAGAASTDTRYF. DNA for the CDR3: TGCGCCAGCAGCTCAGGACTAGCGGGGGCTGCTAGCACAGATACGCGGTATTTT.